The 26 T cell receptor beta chains below come from one sample, sequenced in a study of blood T cells in healthy people across ages. Sample-barcoded 5' priming and a J-beta primer mix drove a second PCR of about 6 to 11 cycles. A single record per CDR3 protein comes from TCRdb applying MiXCR to the 5' RACE reads. This repertoire shows about 720,000 distinct CDR3 sequences, 20% to 25% found once; its top ten account for approximately 3.7%. These data were likewise used in another study, on T cells of mothers and their children.

The specimen was blood. The receptors were gathered from a boy aged 5-17 years in good health.

This clonotype has more than one count but fewer than ten. The chain employs TRBV28 and TRBJ1-5; 7 nucleotides agree with TRBD1. CDR3 length: 13 amino acids. With V trimmed by 9 bases and J by 3 bases, 5 bases remained unmatched. Germline V lookup: CDR1 MDHEN, CDR2 SYDVKM. Written as DNA, the CDR3 is TGTGCCAGTTTGGACAGGTACAATCAGCCCCAGCATTTT. Protein product: CASLDRYNQPQHF.

A few counts support this clonotype. The chain combines TRBV6-5 with TRBJ2-2, with a tentative D call TRBD2 (6 bases). The V and J ends lost 1 base and 6 bases respectively, with 15 bases between them. The length of the CDR3 is 16 residues. Germline V lookup: CDR1 MNHEY, CDR2 SVGAGI. DNA for the CDR3: TGTGCCAGCAGTTACTTGGACGGGGAGGCGTCCGGGGAGCTGTTTTTT. It specifies CASSYLDGEASGELFF.

The rearrangement joins TRBV6-5 to TRBJ2-5, with 9 nucleotides matching TRBD1. Germline CDR1 is MNHEY and CDR2 is SVGAGI. The CDR3 is made up of 20 amino acids. J was trimmed by 2 bases and V by 1 base; bases with no gene match: 17. This CDR3 is CASSYWIPGQGGGPQETQYF. In DNA form, the CDR3 reads TGTGCCAGCAGTTACTGGATCCCGGGACAGGGAGGCGGTCCACAAGAGACCCAGTACTTC.

The sample holds a few counts of this clonotype. This chain joins TRBV28 and TRBJ1-2, with 8 bases lining up with TRBD1. The CDR3 extends over 14 amino acids. V lost 4 bases to trimming and J lost 4 bases; unmatched junction nucleotides: 5. CDR1 MDHEN and CDR2 SYDVKM come from the germline V gene. The CDR3 is CASSSYRGFYGYTF. The CDR3 region has the DNA TGTGCCAGCAGTTCATACAGGGGGTTCTATGGCTACACCTTC.

The CDR3 DNA sequence: TGTGCCAGCAGTTTTGGACAGATCTCCTACGAGCAGTACTTC. This encodes CASSFGQISYEQYF. The chain is built from TRBV12-3 or TRBV12-4 and TRBJ2-7; the D gene is possibly TRBD1 (6 bases). The CDR3 has 14 amino acids. Trimming left V 3 bases short and J 0 bases short, with 9 bases between.

This clonotype occurred a few times. The CDR3 DNA sequence: TGTGCCAGCAGTTTTCCAGCCGGGACAGATAACTATGGCTACACCTTC. Translating it yields CASSFPAGTDNYGYTF. This rearrangement joins TRBV28 to TRBJ1-2; TRBD1 aligns across 7 bases. CDR1 and CDR2 (germline): MDHEN, SYDVKM. The CDR3 length is 16 residues. V lost 3 bases to trimming and J lost 1 base; unmatched junction nucleotides: 8.

This clonotype was recorded a few times. Given a much more abundant clone one base away, this may be a read error. The genes are TRBV7-8 and TRBJ2-5, with a tentative D call TRBD2 (6 bases). In germline, CDR1 is SGHVS, CDR2 FQNEAQ. The CDR3 totals 14 residues. The DNA for the CDR3 is TGTGCCAGCAGCCTCGTGGCGGGAAGGGACGAGCAGCACTTC. Encoded protein: CASSLVAGRDEQHF. The full variable domain, in which reference TRBV7-8 and TRBJ2-5 provide the parts outside the CDR3, is GAGVSQSPRYKVAKRGQDVALRCDPISGHVSLFWYQQALGQGPEFLTYFQNEAQLDKSGLPSDRFFAERPEGSVSTLKIQRTQQEDSAVYLCASSLVAGRDEQHFGPGTRLLVL.

The V call is TRBV7-6, the J call TRBJ2-1; TRBD2 matches 8 bases. This CDR3 contains 15 residues. Trimming at V came to 1 base and at J to 9 bases, leaving 8 bases not matched to a gene. Germline lookup yields CDR1 SGHVS and CDR2 FNYEAQ. The DNA for the CDR3 is TGTGCCAGCAGCTTAGGGGGACTAGGGGGTGGTGAGCAGTTCTTC. Its translation is CASSLGGLGGGEQFF.

CDR3 nucleotide sequence: TGCAGCGTTGAAACAGGGATGAGCTACAATGAGCAGTTCTTC. It is translated as CSVETGMSYNEQFF. The chain joins TRBV29-1 to TRBJ2-1, with D possibly matching TRBD1 (6 bases). The V gene's germline CDR1 is SQVTM and CDR2 ANQGSEA. This CDR3 contains 14 residues. Trimming stripped 2 bases from V and 3 bases from J, with 11 bases between.

The chain uses TRBV4-3 and TRBJ1-2, with D hard to call. The CDR3 extends over 16 amino acids. V shed 0 bases and J shed 4 bases, with 15 bases lying between them. Germline V gene lookup returns CDR1 LGHNA and CDR2 YSLEER. This chain's CDR3 is CASSQDRWQNPYGYTF. CDR3 DNA: TGCGCCAGCAGCCAAGATAGGTGGCAGAACCCCTATGGCTACACCTTC.

In DNA, the CDR3 is TGCGCCAGCAGCCGGCGCTCCGGGGAGACCCAGTACTTC. Translated: CASSRRSGETQYF. The chain combines TRBV4-3 with TRBJ2-5, with no clear D. The CDR3 spans 13 residues. V dropped 4 bases and J dropped 5 bases, with 11 bases sitting between them. From germline, CDR1 is LGHNA and CDR2 YSLEER.

The chain carries TRBV4-2 and TRBJ2-5; the D call may be TRBD1 or TRBD2 (5 bases each). The end of the DNA is better explained by TRBJ2-7, so the J call may be wrong. The CDR3 runs to 16 residues. CDR1 LGHNA and CDR2 YNFKEQ come from the germline V gene. The DNA of the CDR3 is TGTGCCAGCAGCCAAGAAGGAGGCCAGGGTTTCTACGAGCAGTACTTC. Its protein is CASSQEGGQGFYEQYF.

Concerning this clonotype itself: This may stem from a read error, because a much larger clone lies one nucleotide away. The chain recombines TRBV7-8 with TRBJ2-7; D may correspond to TRBD1 or TRBD2 (6 bases each). The ends were cut back, 1 base at V and 6 bases at J, with 19 bases in the middle. In germline, CDR1 is SGHVS, CDR2 FQNEAQ. The CDR3 is made up of 16 amino acids. The CDR3, as DNA: TGTGCCAGCAGCTTAGATACAGGGTGCGGACTACGCGAGCAGTACTTC. This encodes CASSLDTGCGLREQYF.

This clonotype appeared a few times. The chain recombines TRBV28 with TRBJ1-5; D may be TRBD1 (5 bases). Germline values: CDR1 MDHEN, CDR2 SYDVKM. The CDR3 length is 14 residues. The CDR3 nucleotides are TGTGCTGGGGGAAGCCTTTTGGGCAATCAGCCCCAGCATTTT. Translating gives CAGGSLLGNQPQHF.

The rearrangement uses TRBV12-3 or TRBV12-4 and TRBJ2-7, with 7 bases matching TRBD2. The CDR3 is made up of 13 amino acids. V gave up 4 bases and J gave up 6 bases; unmatched junction bases: 6. CDR3 loop: CASSYGRPGEQYF. CDR3 bases: TGTGCCAGCAGTTACGGGAGGCCGGGCGAGCAGTACTTC.

J is TRBJ1-1 and V is TRBV9; D remains ambiguous. The CDR3 sequence is 14 residues long. Germline CDR1 SGDLS, CDR2 YYNGEE. V dropped 4 bases and J dropped 2 bases, with 12 bases sitting between them. CDR3 DNA sequence: TGTGCCAGCAGCTTCGCGGGGAGTAACACTGAAGCTTTCTTT. Protein sequence: CASSFAGSNTEAFF.

This chain links TRBV12-3 or TRBV12-4 with TRBJ2-1; TRBD2 matches at 7 bases. This CDR3 has 16 amino acids. Losses at the gene ends were 5 bases for V and 0 bases for J; bases not matched to a gene: 7. CDR3 loop: CASSLYLADSYNEQFF. CDR3 coding DNA: TGTGCCAGCAGTCTTTACCTAGCGGACTCCTACAATGAGCAGTTCTTC.

This clonotype was detected ten times or more. The chain carries TRBV4-2 and TRBJ2-5; possibly TRBD2 for D (6 bases). The germline V gene encodes CDR1 LGHNA and CDR2 YNFKEQ. V was trimmed by 3 bases and J by 5 bases, leaving 19 bases between them. There are 16 residues in the CDR3. CDR3 in DNA: TGTGCCAGCAGCCATTTTGGGGGGAGTTCCTTGGAGACCCAGTACTTC. Translated, it gives CASSHFGGSSLETQYF.

The genes are TRBV20-1 and TRBJ2-7; perhaps TRBD1 as D (5 bases). Per the germline V gene, CDR1 is DFQATT and CDR2 is SNEGSKA (reference sequence). This CDR3 is built from 13 residues. V lost 2 bases, J lost 5 bases, and 13 bases lay in between. CDR3 nucleotide sequence: TGCAGTGCTAGACCCTGGGGCCTCAACGAGCAGTACTTC. Translation gives CSARPWGLNEQYF.

This rearrangement joins TRBV7-2 to TRBJ2-3; TRBD2 aligns across 11 bases. Unmatched junction bases numbered 14, after V lost 5 bases and J lost 4 bases. The CDR3 consists of 18 residues. Germline lookup yields CDR1 SGHTA and CDR2 FQGNSA. The CDR3 loop reads CASSTNSGGARGADTQYF. Written as DNA, the CDR3 is TGTGCCAGCAGCACCAATAGCGGGGGGGCTCGTGGGGCAGATACGCAGTATTTT. Supplemented by reference TRBV7-2 and TRBJ2-3, the full variable domain reads GAGVSQSPSNKVTEKGKDVELRCDPISGHTALYWYRQSLGQGLEFLIYFQGNSAPDKSGLPSDRFSAERTGGSVSTLTIQRTQQEDSAVYLCASSTNSGGARGADTQYFGPGTRLTVL.

In its sample, this clonotype was seen a few times. This rearrangement joins TRBV20-1 to TRBJ2-7; 8 positions match TRBD2. The V and J ends lost 8 bases and 2 bases, in that order; junction bases with no gene match: 11. Germline V CDR1 and CDR2: DFQATT, SNEGSKA (reference sequence). The CDR3 covers 14 residues. The chain's CDR3 is CSHGGGGPPYEQYF. CDR3 nucleotides: TGCAGTCACGGGGGCGGGGGGCCCCCCTACGAGCAGTACTTC.

This clonotype came up a few times. This chain joins TRBV6-5 and TRBJ2-2; D is uncertain. From germline, CDR1 is MNHEY and CDR2 SVGAGI. This CDR3 is 14 amino acids long. V gave up 6 bases and J gave up 1 base, with 9 bases separating them. In nucleotides, the CDR3 is TGTGCCAGCAGCACCAGGATGAACACCGGGGAGCTGTTTTTT. Translated: CASSTRMNTGELFF.

This clonotype was seen more than once but under ten times. The CDR3: CATSDPIDRGETQYF. The CDR3 nucleotides read TGTGCCACCAGTGACCCTATTGACAGGGGTGAGACCCAGTACTTC. The genes are TRBV24-1 and TRBJ2-5; 8 positions match TRBD1. The CDR3 extends over 15 amino acids. Germline lookup yields CDR1 KGHDR and CDR2 SFDVKD. With 4 bases clipped from V and 5 bases from J, the junction kept 8 bases outside the gene matches.

The chain uses TRBV7-3 and TRBJ1-1; weak D call: TRBD1 (5 bases). CDR3 length: 12 amino acids. Germline CDR1 SGHTA, CDR2 FQGTGA. Trimming took off 10 bases at V and 2 bases at J, with 11 bases between the two ends. CDR3 protein: CATLDSNTEAFF. In DNA form, the CDR3 reads TGTGCCACCTTAGACAGTAACACTGAAGCTTTCTTT.

The rearrangement uses TRBV12-3 or TRBV12-4 and TRBJ2-2; a weak D match, TRBD1 (6 bases). The CDR3 has 15 residues. Trimming cost V 8 bases and J 5 bases, with 18 bases left between them. The CDR3 region has the DNA TGTGCCAGCGGTTCGCGACAGGCGGATACCGGGGAGCTGTTTTTT. Encoded protein: CASGSRQADTGELFF.

The genes are TRBV7-6 and TRBJ2-7; 7 nucleotides align to TRBD2. The CDR3 runs to 14 residues. Germline CDR1 and CDR2: SGHVS and FNYEAQ. V was clipped by 2 bases and J by 2 bases; unmatched bases: 3. CDR3 loop: CASSLRGSAYEQYF. CDR3 nucleotide sequence: TGTGCCAGCAGCTTACGCGGGAGTGCCTACGAGCAGTACTTC.